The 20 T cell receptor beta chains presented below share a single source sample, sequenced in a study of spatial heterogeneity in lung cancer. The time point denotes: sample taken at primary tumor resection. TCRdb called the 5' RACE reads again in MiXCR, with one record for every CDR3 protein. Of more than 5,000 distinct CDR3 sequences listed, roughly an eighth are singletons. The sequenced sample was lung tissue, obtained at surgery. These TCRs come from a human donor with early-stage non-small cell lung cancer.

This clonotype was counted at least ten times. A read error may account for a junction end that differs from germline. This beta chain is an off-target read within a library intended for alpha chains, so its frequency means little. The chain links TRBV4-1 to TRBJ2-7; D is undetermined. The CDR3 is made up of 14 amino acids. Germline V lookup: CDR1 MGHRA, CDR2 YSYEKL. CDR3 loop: CASSQDKAPYEQYF. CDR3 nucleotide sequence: TGCGCCAGCAGCCAAGATAAGGCACCCTATGAGCAGTACTTC.

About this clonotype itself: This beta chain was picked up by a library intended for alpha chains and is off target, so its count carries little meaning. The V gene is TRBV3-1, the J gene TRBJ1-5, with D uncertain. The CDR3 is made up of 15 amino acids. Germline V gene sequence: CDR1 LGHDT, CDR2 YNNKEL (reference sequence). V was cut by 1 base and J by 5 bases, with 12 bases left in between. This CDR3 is CASSQGSGVDQPQHF. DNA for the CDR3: TGTGCCAGCAGCCAAGGTTCCGGGGTGGATCAGCCCCAGCATTTT.

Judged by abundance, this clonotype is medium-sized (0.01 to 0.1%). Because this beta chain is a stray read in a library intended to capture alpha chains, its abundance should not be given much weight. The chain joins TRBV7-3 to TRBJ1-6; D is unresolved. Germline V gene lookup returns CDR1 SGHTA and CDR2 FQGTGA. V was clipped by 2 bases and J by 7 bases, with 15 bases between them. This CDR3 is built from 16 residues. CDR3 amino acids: CASSLLNRETNSPLHF. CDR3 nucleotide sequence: TGTGCCAGCAGCTTACTCAACAGAGAAACAAATTCACCCCTCCACTTT.

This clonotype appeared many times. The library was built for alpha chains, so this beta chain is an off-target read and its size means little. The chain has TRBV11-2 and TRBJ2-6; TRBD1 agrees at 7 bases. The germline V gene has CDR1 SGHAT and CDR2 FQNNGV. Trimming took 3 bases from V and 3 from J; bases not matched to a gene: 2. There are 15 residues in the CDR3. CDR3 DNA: TGTGCCAGCAGCTTTGACAGGGTTGGGGCCAACGTCCTGACTTTC. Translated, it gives CASSFDRVGANVLTF.

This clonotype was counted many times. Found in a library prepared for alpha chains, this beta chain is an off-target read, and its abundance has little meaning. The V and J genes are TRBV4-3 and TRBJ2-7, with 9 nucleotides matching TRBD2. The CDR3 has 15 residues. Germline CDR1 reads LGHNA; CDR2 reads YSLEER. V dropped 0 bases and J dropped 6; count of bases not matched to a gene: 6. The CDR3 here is CASSQELAGVREQYF. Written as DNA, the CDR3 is TGCGCCAGCAGCCAAGAATTAGCGGGAGTCCGCGAGCAGTACTTC.

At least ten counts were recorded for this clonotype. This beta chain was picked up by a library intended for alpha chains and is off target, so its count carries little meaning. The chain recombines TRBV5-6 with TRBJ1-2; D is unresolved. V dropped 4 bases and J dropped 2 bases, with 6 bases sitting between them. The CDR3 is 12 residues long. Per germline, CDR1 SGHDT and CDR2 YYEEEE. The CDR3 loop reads CASSPGNYGYTF. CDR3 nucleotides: TGTGCCAGCAGCCCGGGGAACTATGGCTACACCTTC.

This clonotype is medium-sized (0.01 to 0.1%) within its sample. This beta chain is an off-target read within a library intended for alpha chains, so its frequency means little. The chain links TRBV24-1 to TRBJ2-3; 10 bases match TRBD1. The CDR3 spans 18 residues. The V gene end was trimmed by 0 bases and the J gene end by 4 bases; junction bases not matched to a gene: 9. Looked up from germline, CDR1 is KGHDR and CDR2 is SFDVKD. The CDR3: CATSDLAWDRGSPDTQYF. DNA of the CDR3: TGTGCCACCAGTGATTTGGCCTGGGACAGGGGTTCTCCAGATACGCAGTATTTT.

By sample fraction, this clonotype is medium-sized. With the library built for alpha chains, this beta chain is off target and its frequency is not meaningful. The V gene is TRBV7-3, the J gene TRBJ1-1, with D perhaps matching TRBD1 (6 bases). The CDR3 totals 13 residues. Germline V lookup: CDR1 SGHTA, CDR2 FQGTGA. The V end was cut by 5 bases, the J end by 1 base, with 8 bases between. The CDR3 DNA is TGTGCCAGCAGCACAGGGCCGAACACTGAAGCTTTCTTT. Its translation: CASSTGPNTEAFF. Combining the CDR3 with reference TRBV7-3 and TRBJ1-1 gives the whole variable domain GAGVSQTPSNKVTEKGKYVELRCDPISGHTALYWYRQSLGQGPEFLIYFQGTGAADDSGLPNDRFFAVRPEGSVSTLKIQRTERGDSAVYLCASSTGPNTEAFFGQGTRLTVV.

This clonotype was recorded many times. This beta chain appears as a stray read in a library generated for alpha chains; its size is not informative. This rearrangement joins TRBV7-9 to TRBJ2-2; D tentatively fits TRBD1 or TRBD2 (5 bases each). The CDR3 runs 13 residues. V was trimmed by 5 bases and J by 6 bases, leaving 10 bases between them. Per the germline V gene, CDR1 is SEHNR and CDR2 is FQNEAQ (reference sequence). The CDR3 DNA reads TGTGCCAGCAGCCAGGGACCGGCCGGGGAGCTGTTTTTT. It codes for CASSQGPAGELFF.

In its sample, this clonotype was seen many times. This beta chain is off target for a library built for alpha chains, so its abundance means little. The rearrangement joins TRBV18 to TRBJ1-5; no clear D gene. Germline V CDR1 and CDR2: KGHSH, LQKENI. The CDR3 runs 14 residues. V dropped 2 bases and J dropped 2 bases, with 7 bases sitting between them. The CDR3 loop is CASSPGGGNQPQHF. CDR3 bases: TGTGCCAGCTCACCAGGCGGGGGCAATCAGCCCCAGCATTTT.

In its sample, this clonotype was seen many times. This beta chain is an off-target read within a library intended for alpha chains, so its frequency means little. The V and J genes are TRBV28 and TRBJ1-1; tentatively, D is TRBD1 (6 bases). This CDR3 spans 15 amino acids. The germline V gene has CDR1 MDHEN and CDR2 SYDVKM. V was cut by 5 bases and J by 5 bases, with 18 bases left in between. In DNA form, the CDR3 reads TGTGCCAGCAGTCTCCGGTCGGGGGGGCTGACTGAAGCTTTCTTT. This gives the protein CASSLRSGGLTEAFF.

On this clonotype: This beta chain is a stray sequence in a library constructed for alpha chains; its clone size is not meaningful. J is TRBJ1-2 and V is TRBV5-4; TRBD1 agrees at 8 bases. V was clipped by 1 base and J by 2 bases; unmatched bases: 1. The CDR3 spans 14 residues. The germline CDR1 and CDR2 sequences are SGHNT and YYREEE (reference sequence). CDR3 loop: CASSLHRGNYGYTF. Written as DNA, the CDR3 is TGTGCCAGCAGCTTGCACAGGGGGAACTATGGCTACACCTTC.

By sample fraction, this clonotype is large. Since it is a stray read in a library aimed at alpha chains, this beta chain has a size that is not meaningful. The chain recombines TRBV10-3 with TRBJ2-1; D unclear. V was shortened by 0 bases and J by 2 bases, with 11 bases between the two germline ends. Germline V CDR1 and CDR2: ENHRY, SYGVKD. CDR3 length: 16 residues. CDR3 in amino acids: CAISESGQEPYNEQFF. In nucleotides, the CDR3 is TGTGCCATCAGTGAGTCGGGTCAGGAACCCTACAATGAGCAGTTCTTC.

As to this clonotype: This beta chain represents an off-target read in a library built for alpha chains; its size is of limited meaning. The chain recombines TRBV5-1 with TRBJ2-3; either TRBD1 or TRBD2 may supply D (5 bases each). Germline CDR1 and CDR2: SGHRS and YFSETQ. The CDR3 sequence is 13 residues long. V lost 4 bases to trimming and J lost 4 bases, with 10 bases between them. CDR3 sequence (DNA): TGCGCCAGCAGCGACGGGGCCTCAGATACGCAGTATTTT. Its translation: CASSDGASDTQYF.

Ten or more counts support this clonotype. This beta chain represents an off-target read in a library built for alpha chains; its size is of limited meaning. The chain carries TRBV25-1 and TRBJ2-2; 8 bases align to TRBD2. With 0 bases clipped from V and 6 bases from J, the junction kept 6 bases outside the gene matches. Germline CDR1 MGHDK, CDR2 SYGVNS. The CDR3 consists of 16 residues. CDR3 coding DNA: TGTGCCAGCAGTGAATATACATCTAGCGGGTCCGGGGAGCTGTTTTTT. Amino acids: CASSEYTSSGSGELFF.

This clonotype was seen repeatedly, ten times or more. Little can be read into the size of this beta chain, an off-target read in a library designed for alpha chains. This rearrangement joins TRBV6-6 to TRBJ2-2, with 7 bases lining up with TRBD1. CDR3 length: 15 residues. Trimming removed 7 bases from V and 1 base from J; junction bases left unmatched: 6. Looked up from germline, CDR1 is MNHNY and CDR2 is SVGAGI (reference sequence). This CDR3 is CASNWAGGNTGELFF. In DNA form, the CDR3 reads TGTGCCAGCAATTGGGCAGGGGGGAACACCGGGGAGCTGTTTTTT.

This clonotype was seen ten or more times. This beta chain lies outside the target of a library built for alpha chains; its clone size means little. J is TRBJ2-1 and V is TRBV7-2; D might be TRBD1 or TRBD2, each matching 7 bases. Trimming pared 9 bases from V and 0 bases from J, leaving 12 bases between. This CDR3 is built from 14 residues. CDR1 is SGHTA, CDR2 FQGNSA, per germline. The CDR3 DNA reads TGTGCCAGTAAGCGGGACAGCTCCTACAATGAGCAGTTCTTC. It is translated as CASKRDSSYNEQFF. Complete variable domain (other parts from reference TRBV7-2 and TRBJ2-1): GAGVSQSPSNKVTEKGKDVELRCDPISGHTALYWYRQSLGQGLEFLIYFQGNSAPDKSGLPSDRFSAERTGGSVSTLTIQRTQQEDSAVYLCASKRDSSYNEQFFGPGTRLTVL.

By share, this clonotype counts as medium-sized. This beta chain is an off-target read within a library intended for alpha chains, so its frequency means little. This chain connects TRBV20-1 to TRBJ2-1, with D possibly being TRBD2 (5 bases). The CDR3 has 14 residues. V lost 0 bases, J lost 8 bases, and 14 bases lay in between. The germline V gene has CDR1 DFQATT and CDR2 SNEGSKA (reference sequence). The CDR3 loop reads CSARDPTSLDEQFF. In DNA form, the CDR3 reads TGCAGTGCTAGAGATCCCACTAGTTTAGATGAGCAGTTCTTC.

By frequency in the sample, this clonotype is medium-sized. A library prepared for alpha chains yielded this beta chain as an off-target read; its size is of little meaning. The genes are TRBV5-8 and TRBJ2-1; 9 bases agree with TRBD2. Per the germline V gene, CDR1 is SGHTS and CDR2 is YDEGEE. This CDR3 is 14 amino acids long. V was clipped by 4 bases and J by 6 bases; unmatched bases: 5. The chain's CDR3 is CASSVAGERNEQFF. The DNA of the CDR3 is TGTGCCAGCAGCGTAGCGGGAGAGCGCAATGAGCAGTTCTTC.

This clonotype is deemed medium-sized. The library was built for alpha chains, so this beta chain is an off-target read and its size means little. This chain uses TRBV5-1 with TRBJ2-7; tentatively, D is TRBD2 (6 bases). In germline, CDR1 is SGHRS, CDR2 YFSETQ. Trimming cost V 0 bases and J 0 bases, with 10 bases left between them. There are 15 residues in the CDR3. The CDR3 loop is CASSLGGTLSYEQYF. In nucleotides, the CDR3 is TGCGCCAGCAGCTTGGGCGGGACGCTCTCCTACGAGCAGTACTTC.